The rows below give T cell receptor beta chains drawn from one sample of a study of blood T cells in healthy people across ages. TCRdb called the 5' RACE reads again in MiXCR, with one record for every CDR3 protein. The sample lists about 900,000 distinct CDR3 sequences; around two thirds were seen once. What was sequenced was blood. Receptors originate from a man aged 25 to 40 in good health. Each CDR3 is given with its conserved first and last residue. A D gene is named only where the DNA matches it firmly. Not all rows give a size; the values are once, few, many and, for expanded clones, a class.

>TRBV20-1|NA|NA|13|TRBJ2-7
TGCAGTGCTAGAGATCCAGGGACCTACGAGCAGTACTTC
CSARDPGTYEQYF
>TRBV6-5|NA|NA|14|TRBJ2-7
TGTGCCAGCAGTGACTCGATGGGTAGCTACGAGCAGTACTTC
CASSDSMGSYEQYF
>TRBV29-1|TRBD1|NA|14|TRBJ2-7
TGCAGCGTCCTTGGACAGGGTGTCTCCTACGAGCAGTACTTC
CSVLGQGVSYEQYF
>TRBV7-2|TRBD1|few|17|TRBJ2-6
TGTGCCAGCAGCCTGGGGACAGGCTTCTCTGGGGCCAACGTCCTGACTTTC
CASSLGTGFSGANVLTF
>TRBV6-1|NA|NA|17|TRBJ2-6
TGTGCCAGCACCCTCTCAGACAGGCTCTCTGGGGCCAACGTCCTGACTTTC
CASTLSDRLSGANVLTF
>TRBV20-1|NA|NA|12|TRBJ2-7
TGCAGTGCTAGCCTCAGGGTATACGAGCAGTACTTC
CSASLRVYEQYF
>TRBV4-2|NA|NA|20|TRBJ2-2
TGTGCCAGCAGCCAAGATTTCGGTCCAGGGGTGGGATCGAACACCGGGGAGCTGTTTTTT
CASSQDFGPGVGSNTGELFF
>TRBV5-1|TRBD1|NA|17|TRBJ2-1
TGCGCCAGCAGCTTGGCCCCACCCGGGACAGACTACAATGAGCAGTTCTTC
CASSLAPPGTDYNEQFF
>TRBV14|NA|NA|15|TRBJ2-3
TGTGCCAGCAGCCAGTCCGGGACTTACCCCGGTACGCAGTATTTT
CASSQSGTYPGTQYF
>TRBV15|NA|NA|15|TRBJ2-7
TGTGCCACCAGCAGAGAGAGGGGGAACAACTACGAGCAGTACTTC
CATSRERGNNYEQYF
>TRBV28|NA|NA|17|TRBJ2-3
TGTGCCAGCAGTGCCCCACTAAGACAGGGGAGGGAAGATACGCAGTATTTT
CASSAPLRQGREDTQYF
>TRBV11-2|NA|NA|15|TRBJ2-5
TGTGCCAGCAGCTCGAACAGGGGGGGCGGAGAGACCCAGTACTTC
CASSSNRGGGETQYF
>TRBV10-3|NA|NA|15|TRBJ2-5
TGTGCCATCAGCCCCCGAAAGGGGGAGGGAGAGACCCAGTACTTC
CAISPRKGEGETQYF
>TRBV5-1|NA|NA|14|TRBJ1-1
TGCGCCAGCAGCCTCGACCCCCTCGGGGATGAAGCTTTCTTT
CASSLDPLGDEAFF
>TRBV10-3|NA|NA|12|TRBJ1-1
TGTGCCACAGGGGTCTGGGACACTGAAGCTTTCTTT
CATGVWDTEAFF
>TRBV7-2|NA|NA|15|TRBJ1-6
TGTGCCAGCAGCTTAGGGGCAGGGTCTAATTCACCCCTCCACTTT
CASSLGAGSNSPLHF
>TRBV6-2/TRBV6-3|NA|NA|15|TRBJ2-1
TGTGCCACCTGTTCCGGGGCTTCTGCCCCCAATGAGCAGTTCTTC
CATCSGASAPNEQFF
>TRBV10-3|NA|NA|14|TRBJ1-4
TGTGCCATCAGCGAGGATAGACGGGGTGAAAAACTGTTTTTT
CAISEDRRGEKLFF
>TRBV24-1|NA|few|17|TRBJ2-1
TGTGCCTCCTCCGGGACGGAGTTACGTAGCTCCTACAATGAGCAGTTCTTC
CASSGTELRSSYNEQFF
>TRBV12-3/TRBV12-4|TRBD1|few|13|TRBJ2-7
TGTGCCAGCAGTCTGGGCAGGGGGAGCGAGCAGTACTTC
CASSLGRGSEQYF
>TRBV5-4|TRBD2|NA|15|TRBJ2-5
TGTGCCAGCAGCTACCGGACTAGCGGGCAAGAGACCCAGTACTTC
CASSYRTSGQETQYF
>TRBV4-3|NA|few|16|TRBJ2-5
TGCGCCAGCAGCCACCCCCCCCAGGGGATCGAAGAGACCCAGTACTTC
CASSHPPQGIEETQYF
>TRBV27|NA|NA|14|TRBJ1-2
TGTGCCAGCAGTTTATCGGCAAAACACTCTGGCTACACCTTC
CASSLSAKHSGYTF
>TRBV28|NA|NA|14|TRBJ1-6
TGTGCCAGCAGTTTACACGGGAAGAGGACACCCCTCCACTTT
CASSLHGKRTPLHF
>TRBV24-1|NA|NA|11|TRBJ2-1
TGTGCCACCGGGCTCAACAATGAGCAGTTCTTC
CATGLNNEQFF
>TRBV20-1|NA|NA|14|TRBJ2-3
TGCAGTGCTAGGCAGGGTCGGCAGCGAGATACGCAGTATTTT
CSARQGRQRDTQYF
>TRBV29-1|NA|NA|16|TRBJ2-3
TGCAGCGTAGAAGGGGGGGCTCTGCCCAGCACAGATACGCAGTATTTT
CSVEGGALPSTDTQYF
>TRBV20-1|NA|NA|15|TRBJ2-5
TGCAGTGCTAGAGATTACCCCCGGACCCAAGAGACCCAGTACTTC
CSARDYPRTQETQYF
>TRBV10-3|NA|NA|14|TRBJ1-2
TGTGCCGTCGGTGATGGGGGACCCAACTATGGCTACACCTTC
CAVGDGGPNYGYTF
>TRBV6-5|NA|NA|14|TRBJ1-1
TGTGCCAGCAGGCCACAGGGCCCTAACACTGAAGCTTTCTTT
CASRPQGPNTEAFF
>TRBV27|NA|once|16|TRBJ1-2
TGTGCCAGCAGCCACCACTTTGGGGACCCGAACTATGGCTACACCTTC
CASSHHFGDPNYGYTF
>TRBV4-2|NA|NA|16|TRBJ2-7
TGTGCCAGCAGCCAAGTCTCCGGGACAGCGGGGTACGAGCAGTACTTC
CASSQVSGTAGYEQYF
>TRBV12-3/TRBV12-4|NA|NA|12|TRBJ2-7
TGTGCCAGCAGATTGAGAGCAGACGAGCAGTACTTC
CASRLRADEQYF
>TRBV6-5|TRBD1|few|15|TRBJ2-7
TGTGCCAGCAGTCCTACTAGACCGACAGGGCACGAGCAGTACTTC
CASSPTRPTGHEQYF
>TRBV19|NA|few|13|TRBJ2-7
TGTGCCAGTAGCCCGGGACGGGTCTACGAGCAGTACTTC
CASSPGRVYEQYF
>TRBV28|NA|NA|13|TRBJ2-1
TGTGCCAGCAGTTCCTCAGGGGGCGGGGGTAAGTTCTTC
CASSSSGGGGKFF
>TRBV6-2/TRBV6-3|NA|NA|14|TRBJ2-4
TGTGCCAGCAGTTACCGTGGCAGGGGTAACATTCAGTACTTC
CASSYRGRGNIQYF
>TRBV9|TRBD2|NA|16|TRBJ2-2
TGTGCCAGCAGCGTAAGCGGGGGGTCGAACACCGGGGAGCTGTTTTTT
CASSVSGGSNTGELFF
>TRBV3-1|NA|few|16|TRBJ1-6
TGTGCCAGCAGCCCGTCTTTCGCAGGATGGAATTCACCCCTCCACTTT
CASSPSFAGWNSPLHF
>TRBV7-2|NA|NA|15|TRBJ2-1
TGTGCCAGCAGCATAGATGTGGGCAGGGGCAATGAGCAGTTCTTC
CASSIDVGRGNEQFF
>TRBV6-6|NA|many|16|TRBJ2-1
TGTGCCAGCAGTTACTCGAAAGGGGGGGGGGACAATGAGCAGTTCTTC
CASSYSKGGGDNEQFF
>TRBV28|TRBD2|NA|16|TRBJ2-1
TGTGCCAGCAGTTTTAGCGGGGGGCTTCAGGGGGATGAGCAGTTCTTC
CASSFSGGLQGDEQFF
>TRBV7-3|NA|NA|15|TRBJ2-5
TGTGCCAGCAGCTTTCGAGGGGGGCCGGGGGAGACCCAGTACTTC
CASSFRGGPGETQYF
>TRBV6-2/TRBV6-3|NA|NA|15|TRBJ2-1
TGTGCCAGCAGTTACCCAGCGGGCTCCTACAATGAGCAGTTCTTC
CASSYPAGSYNEQFF
>TRBV6-1|TRBD1|NA|17|TRBJ1-1
TGTGCCAGCAGTGAAAGGTGGGGGACAGGGGGGCACGCTGAAGCTTTCTTT
CASSERWGTGGHAEAFF
>TRBV4-3|TRBD1|NA|20|TRBJ2-3
TGCGCCAGCAGCCAAGATCGGTGGAGCAGGGGGCTCGATATCACAGATACGCAGTATTTT
CASSQDRWSRGLDITDTQYF
>TRBV20-1|TRBD1|NA|15|TRBJ2-5
TGCAGTGCTAGAGGGGGACAGGGGGCGAAAGAGACCCAGTACTTC
CSARGGQGAKETQYF
>TRBV11-1|NA|NA|15|TRBJ2-3
TGTGCCAGCAGCTACGGGGGTTTAAACACAGATACGCAGTATTTT
CASSYGGLNTDTQYF
>TRBV4-3|NA|many|15|TRBJ2-7
TGCGCCAGCAGCCACCTAAGGGACGCCTCCTACGAGCAGTACTTC
CASSHLRDASYEQYF
>TRBV5-1|NA|NA|10|TRBJ1-2
TGCGCCAGCAGAAGAGGCGGCTACACCTTC
CASRRGGYTF
>TRBV20-1|TRBD1|NA|15|TRBJ2-3
TGCAGTGCAAACCGGGGACAGCCTAGCACAGATACGCAGTATTTT
CSANRGQPSTDTQYF
>TRBV30|TRBD1|NA|13|TRBJ1-2
TGTGCCTTCGAGAGGGGGCGTAACTATGGCTACACCTTC
CAFERGRNYGYTF
>TRBV10-3|TRBD2|NA|14|TRBJ2-1
TGTGCCATCTTGACTAGCGGTTCCTACAATGAGCAGTTCTTC
CAILTSGSYNEQFF
>TRBV20-1|TRBD2|NA|14|TRBJ2-5
TGCGGTGCTAGAGCCCCTAGCGGCCAAGAGACCCAGTACTTC
CGARAPSGQETQYF
>TRBV27|NA|NA|13|TRBJ1-5
TGTGCCAGCGGTTTATCGGTCCGCCAGCCCCAGCATTTT
CASGLSVRQPQHF
>TRBV6-2/TRBV6-3|NA|NA|13|TRBJ2-1
TGTGCCAGCAGTGAACTAAAACACAATGAGCAGTTCTTC
CASSELKHNEQFF
>TRBV7-2|NA|NA|16|TRBJ2-4
TGTGCCAGCAGCTTAGGCCCCACAGGGTGGGAAAACATTCAGTACTTC
CASSLGPTGWENIQYF